The present T cell receptor (beta chain) was sequenced within a study of blood T cells in healthy people across ages. Points from the study as a whole: Naive T cell percentage strongly correlated with TCR beta diversity. Estimates of diversity drawn from one million T cells were considered underestimates.

A sample-barcoded 5' primer and a J-beta primer mix were used in a second PCR of roughly 7 to 11 cycles. TCRdb re-called the 5' RACE reads with MiXCR, one entry per CDR3 protein. This sample has 750,000 to 850,000 distinct CDR3 sequences; around 25% occur once, and the top ten carry approximately 3.7%. On this clonotype: Its specificity is unknown.

The same data also contributed to another study, on T cells of mothers and their children. That paper states: Each child contributed 3.1 million or so TCR beta CDR3 reads, while each mother contributed over 8 million.

This clonotype was sampled from a boy between 5 and 17 years old in good health. The sequenced sample was blood.

CDR3 bases: TGTGCCAGCAGTTACTCGATCGGGATTACCTACAATGAGCAGTTCTTC. It codes for CASSYSIGITYNEQFF. The chain employs TRBV6-7 and TRBJ2-1; weak D call: TRBD2 (5 bases). TRBV6-7 is filed as an ORF, its function uncertain. Deletions cut 0 bases from V and 2 bases from J, with 11 bases between. The CDR3 extends over 16 amino acids.